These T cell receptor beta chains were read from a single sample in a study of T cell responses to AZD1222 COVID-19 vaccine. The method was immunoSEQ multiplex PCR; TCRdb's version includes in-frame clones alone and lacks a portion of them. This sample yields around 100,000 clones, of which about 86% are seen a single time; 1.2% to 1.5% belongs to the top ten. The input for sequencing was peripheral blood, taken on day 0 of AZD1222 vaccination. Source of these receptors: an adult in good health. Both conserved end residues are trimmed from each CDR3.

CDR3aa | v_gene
SALQGNGQY | TRBV20-1
ASSLTAGTPEAF | TRBV7-3
ASSLIWDREGYT | TRBV5-6
ASSQDRGRMQPQH | TRBV7-2
ASSLDGVNNYGYT | TRBV5-1
ASSERGRGRQPQH | TRBV2
ASSLANGGAGTDTQY | TRBV7-9
ASSSQRGSTDTQY | TRBV27
ASSNRVGEDGSYEQY | TRBV19
ASSLSLNREKLF | TRBV5-1
ASSWAAVGAF | TRBV28
ASSPREVEQY | TRBV7-9
ASRADRVEGEAF | TRBV28
ASSKGTGGEQPQH | TRBV5-1
AISEGGFDSPLH | TRBV10-3
ASSFLGEGEKLF | TRBV5-6
ASSSGQGANYNEQF | TRBV5-1
ASSQDLVNEKLF | TRBV4-3
ASSLRAGARYGYT | TRBV7-2
ASSLYWTGDYEQY | TRBV7-2
ATFGALPRNYGYT | TRBV15
ASSDTDTQY | TRBV18
ASSRGDRAAF | TRBV12-3/TRBV12-4
ASSLDAARHQPQH | TRBV28
ASSSGTGDDSLSYEQY | TRBV7-9
ASSSQSEQY | TRBV11-1
ASSRYGTGIYNEQF | TRBV28
ASSLDGTSGTNEQF | TRBV5-1
ASSRFREDTEAF | TRBV28
ASSSATGDSNQPQH | TRBV5-6
ASSPFESTEAF | TRBV14
ASSEQGGNYEQY | TRBV6-4
GSTTTGTGELF | TRBV29-1
ASSLSGSYEQY | TRBV7-2
ASSSPDRLNGYT | TRBV6-5
ASTPGQGRTGELF | TRBV28
ASSPGGGAF | TRBV7-8
SVRRPYNEQF | TRBV29-1
ASSLAPSSAGSYNEQF | TRBV28
SVVGQIEAF | TRBV29-1
ASSYSTGGEQY | TRBV6-5
ASSPERVNYGYT | TRBV5-4
ASSSEPQGSSSGANVLT | TRBV19
ATSIAGTVNTDTQY | TRBV24-1
ASSSDTGNTEAF | TRBV5-6